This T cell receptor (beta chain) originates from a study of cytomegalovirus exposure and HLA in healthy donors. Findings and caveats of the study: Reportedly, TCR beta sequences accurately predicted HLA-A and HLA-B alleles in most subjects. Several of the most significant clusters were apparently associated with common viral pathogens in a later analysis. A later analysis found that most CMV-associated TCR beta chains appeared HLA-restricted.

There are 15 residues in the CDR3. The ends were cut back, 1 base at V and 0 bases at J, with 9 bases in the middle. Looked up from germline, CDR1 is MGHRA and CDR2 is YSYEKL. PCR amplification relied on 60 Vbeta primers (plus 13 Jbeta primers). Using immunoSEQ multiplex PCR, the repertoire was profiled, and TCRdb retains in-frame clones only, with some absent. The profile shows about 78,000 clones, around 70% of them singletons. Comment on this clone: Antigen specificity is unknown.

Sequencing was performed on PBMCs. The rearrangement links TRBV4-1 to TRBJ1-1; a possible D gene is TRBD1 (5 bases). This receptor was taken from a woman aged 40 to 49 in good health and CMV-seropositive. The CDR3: CASSQARGMNTEAFF. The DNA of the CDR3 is TGCGCCAGCAGCCAAGCAAGGGGAATGAACACTGAAGCTTTCTTT.